The 20 T cell receptor beta chains below were found in one sample sequenced in a study of T-cell memory formation after mild COVID-19. A single record per CDR3 protein comes from TCRdb applying MiXCR to the 5' RACE reads. The sample includes over 120,000 distinct CDR3 sequences, over 15% of them seen just once. The sequencing input was PBMCs or a T cell subset sorted from them (not recorded which). The receptor set was obtained from an adult woman who had mild COVID-19 (a few samples of this study predate the infection). Cell type and time point are not known.

This clonotype was counted between two and nine times. This chain links TRBV15 with TRBJ2-5, with TRBD2 matching over 11 bases. The CDR3 loop spans 19 amino acids. Germline-derived CDR1 and CDR2 are LNHNV and YYDKDF (reference sequence). V was clipped by 5 bases and J by 0 bases; unmatched bases: 14. CDR3 sequence reads: CATSFSPLAGDPYQETQYF. In DNA, the CDR3 is TGTGCCACCAGCTTTTCCCCACTAGCGGGAGACCCATACCAAGAGACCCAGTACTTC.

This chain uses TRBV19 with TRBJ1-2; 7 positions match TRBD1. This CDR3 contains 13 residues. J was trimmed by 0 bases and V by 9 bases; bases with no gene match: 4. Germline CDR1 and CDR2: LNHDA and SQIVND (reference sequence). Here the CDR3 DNA reads TGTGCCAGCCTCGGGACAGCTAACTATGGCTACACCTTC. Residues: CASLGTANYGYTF.

This clonotype has a handful of counts. The V call is TRBV20-1, the J call TRBJ2-1; D may be TRBD1 or TRBD2 (6 bases each). CDR1 and CDR2 (germline): DFQATT, SNEGSKA (reference sequence). V shed 1 base and J shed 10 bases, with 17 bases lying between them. The CDR3 is 14 residues long. CDR3 bases: TGCAGTGCTAGAGCCGGGGGCCCTACGGGGGAGCAGTTCTTC. It encodes CSARAGGPTGEQFF.

The CDR3 region has the DNA TGCGCCAGCAGCCCGCAGTGGGGGCAGAAAGAGACCCAGTACTTC. Its translation: CASSPQWGQKETQYF. The J gene is TRBJ2-5, the V gene TRBV4-3, with a weak D call TRBD1 (6 bases). CDR3 length: 15 residues. Trimming removed 4 bases from V and 3 bases from J, with 15 bases in between. From germline, CDR1 is LGHNA and CDR2 YSLEER.

The chain couples TRBV3-1 to TRBJ2-1; D not resolved. There are 11 residues in the CDR3. Germline V gene lookup returns CDR1 LGHDT and CDR2 YNNKEL (reference sequence). V dropped 1 base and J dropped 9 bases, with 4 bases sitting between them. CDR3 region: CASSQGSEQFF. CDR3 in DNA: TGTGCCAGCAGCCAAGGATCTGAGCAGTTCTTC.

There are a few counts of this clonotype. CDR3 DNA sequence: TGTGCCAGCAGCGATCCGGGACTAGGAAAGACCCAGTACTTC. This encodes CASSDPGLGKTQYF. The chain has TRBV6-2 or TRBV6-3 and TRBJ2-5, with TRBD2 identical over 8 bases. CDR1 and CDR2 (germline): MNHEY, SVGEGT. J gave up 6 bases and V 6 bases, and 9 bases lay outside the gene matches. The CDR3 is 14 residues long.

The V call is TRBV12-3 or TRBV12-4, the J call TRBJ1-1, with D unclear. The CDR3 spans 14 residues. V lost 3 bases, J lost 0 bases, and 8 bases lay in between. The CDR3 DNA reads TGTGCCAGCAGTTTCCGACTGATGAACACTGAAGCTTTCTTT. This translates into CASSFRLMNTEAFF.

This chain joins TRBV3-1 and TRBJ2-3; no definite D call. CDR1 and CDR2 from the germline V gene are LGHDT and YNNKEL (reference sequence). The CDR3 has 12 amino acids. V gave up 0 bases and J gave up 4 bases, with 2 bases separating them. The CDR3 DNA sequence: TGTGCCAGCAGCCAAGATGCAGATACGCAGTATTTT. Its translation: CASSQDADTQYF.

This clonotype was observed a few times. The V and J genes are TRBV5-1 and TRBJ2-1; 7 bases line up with TRBD1. From germline, CDR1 is SGHRS and CDR2 YFSETQ. J gave up 9 bases and V 0 bases, and 9 bases lay outside the gene matches. CDR3 length: 15 residues. The DNA of the CDR3 is TGCGCCAGCAGCTTGGCGACTGACAGGGTGGGTGAGCAGTTCTTC. Protein: CASSLATDRVGEQFF.

This clonotype was recorded many times. The chain recombines TRBV12-3 or TRBV12-4 with TRBJ2-1, with 12 positions matching TRBD2. V shed 4 bases, J shed 3 bases, and the junction held 1 base outside the gene matches. CDR3 size: 15 residues. The CDR3 region has the DNA TGTGCCAGCAGTTCTAGCGGGGGGGGCTACAATGAGCAGTTCTTC. Its translation: CASSSSGGGYNEQFF.

V usage is TRBV7-6 and J usage is TRBJ2-3; maybe TRBD1 (5 bases). V shed 3 bases and J shed 5 bases, with 9 bases lying between them. CDR3 size: 13 residues. Germline lookup yields CDR1 SGHVS and CDR2 FNYEAQ. In DNA, the CDR3 is TGTGCCAGCAGCTTTAGGGGTTTAGATACGCAGTATTTT. It yields the protein CASSFRGLDTQYF.

The chain is built from TRBV20-1 and TRBJ1-3; D gene uncertain. Trimming took 2 bases from V and 5 from J, leaving 10 bases between them. The CDR3 runs to 13 residues. Germline CDR1 DFQATT, CDR2 SNEGSKA (reference sequence). The CDR3 protein is CSARTPGRNTIYF. For the CDR3, the DNA is TGCAGTGCTAGAACCCCTGGGAGAAACACCATATATTTT.

This clonotype showed up just a few times. The rearrangement joins TRBV18 to TRBJ2-7; 7 nucleotides agree with TRBD1. Looked up from germline, CDR1 is KGHSH and CDR2 is LQKENI. V shed 4 bases and J 4 bases; nucleotides not matched to a gene: 4. The CDR3 spans 13 residues. The CDR3 sequence is CASSRARGYEQYF. CDR3 bases: TGTGCCAGCTCACGGGCCAGGGGGTACGAGCAGTACTTC. The full variable domain, its missing parts supplied by reference TRBV18 and TRBJ2-7, is NAGVMQNPRHLVRRRGQEARLRCSPMKGHSHVYWYRQLPEEGLKFMVYLQKENIIDESGMPKERFSAEFPKEGPSILRIQQVVRGDSAAYFCASSRARGYEQYFGPGTRLTVT.

This clonotype was recorded many times. The gene calls are TRBV7-7 and TRBJ2-2; D is uncertain. The CDR3 has 13 residues. Trimming left V 2 bases short and J 0 bases short, with 1 base between. Per germline, CDR1 SSHAT and CDR2 FNYEAQ (reference sequence). DNA of the CDR3: TGTGCCAGCAGCTTATCGAACACCGGGGAGCTGTTTTTT. This codes for CASSLSNTGELFF.

This clonotype was counted many times. The CDR3 DNA is TGCGCCAGCAGCTTTGGGCTATACAATGAGCAGTTCTTC. It is translated as CASSFGLYNEQFF. This rearrangement joins TRBV5-1 to TRBJ2-1; D unresolved. Germline V gene data show CDR1 as SGHRS and CDR2 as YFSETQ. The CDR3 runs 13 residues. V was cut by 2 bases and J by 4 bases, with 7 bases left in between. Using reference TRBV5-1 and TRBJ2-1 for the parts outside the CDR3, the full variable domain is KAGVTQTPRYLIKTRGQQVTLSCSPISGHRSVSWYQQTPGQGLQFLFEYFSETQRNKGNFPGRFSGRQFSNSRSEMNVSTLELGDSALYLCASSFGLYNEQFFGPGTRLTVL.

This clonotype has only a few counts. V is TRBV6-5 and J is TRBJ2-1, with 9 positions matching TRBD2. V was clipped by 6 bases and J by 6 bases; unmatched bases: 12. Germline V lookup: CDR1 MNHEY, CDR2 SVGAGI. The CDR3 length is 16 residues. The CDR3 coding sequence is TGTGCCAGCAGCTTTCTTAGCGGGAGTCTCCTCAATGAGCAGTTCTTC. Translated, it gives CASSFLSGSLLNEQFF.

This chain joins TRBV7-2 and TRBJ1-4; D not certain. V was shortened by 0 bases and J by 7 bases, with 9 bases between the two germline ends. The CDR3 extends over 14 amino acids. The germline V gene has CDR1 SGHTA and CDR2 FQGNSA. The CDR3 sequence: CASSLAGQLEKLFF. The CDR3 DNA reads TGTGCCAGCAGCTTAGCTGGGCAGCTTGAAAAACTGTTTTTT. Variable domain in full (rest from reference TRBV7-2 and TRBJ1-4): GAGVSQSPSNKVTEKGKDVELRCDPISGHTALYWYRQSLGQGLEFLIYFQGNSAPDKSGLPSDRFSAERTGGSVSTLTIQRTQQEDSAVYLCASSLAGQLEKLFFGSGTQLSVL.

V gene TRBV11-2 combines with J gene TRBJ2-7; 11 nucleotides agree with TRBD2. The germline V gene encodes CDR1 SGHAT and CDR2 FQNNGV. Trimming removed 5 bases from V and 4 bases from J; junction bases left unmatched: 4. This CDR3 has 14 amino acids. CDR3 nucleotide sequence: TGTGCCAGCAGCCGGGGACTAGCGGAGTACGAGCAGTACTTC. Translating it yields CASSRGLAEYEQYF.

CDR3 sequence: CASSPGYRWYNEQFF. Here the CDR3 DNA reads TGTGCCAGCAGCCCCGGGTACCGGTGGTACAATGAGCAGTTCTTC. This chain uses TRBV6-2 or TRBV6-3 with TRBJ2-1; D is unclear. Germline CDR1 is MNHEY and CDR2 is SVGEGT. The ends were cut back, 6 bases at V and 4 bases at J, with 16 bases in the middle. The CDR3 is 15 amino acids.

The chain joins TRBV4-2 to TRBJ2-3, with D possibly being TRBD2 (6 bases). V was shortened by 1 base and J by 0 bases, with 14 bases between the two germline ends. This CDR3 region has 17 residues. The germline gives CDR1 LGHNA, CDR2 YNFKEQ. The CDR3 DNA reads as TGTGCCAGCAGCCAAGTTGGGGGAGGACCAAGCACAGATACGCAGTATTTT. Protein: CASSQVGGGPSTDTQYF.